This T cell receptor (beta chain) appears in the sequencing data of a study of blood T cell repertoires in COVID-19 (dated by TCRdb to the early 2020s). Some background on the complete study: Samples covering the acute and convalescent phases of COVID-19 were provided by collaborators in the United States, Italy and Spain. The dataset comprised deeply sampled blood TCRbeta repertoires from subjects exposed to, actively infected with, or recovered from COVID-19. A freely available public database, intended as a resource for researchers studying the immune response to SARS-CoV-2, is where the repertoires were released. A de-identified subject ID, COVID-19 status, age in years and sex were almost always included in the sample metadata. The prospective study material was composed of cDNA or gDNA derived from T cells, B-cell-depleted T cells, or PBMCs. Where HLA class I and class II types were available, the types were taken from metadata supplied by the sample provider, not from assay-based typing. The samples were drawn from two sources: the first 160 participants of the ongoing ImmuneRACE study, and 1,000 to 1,500 subjects contributed by 6 global collaborators. Beyond this particular receptor, the publication reports: How much clinical and demographic metadata was included differed by source and by participant, and the metadata was provided uncurated.

Participants in the prospective study were aged roughly 18 to 100 years, lived in approximately 26 United States geographic areas, and enrolled through a virtual design. In the prospective study, participants were assigned to cohorts based on the clinical history participants reported in a screening survey and a study questionnaire. For ImmuneRACE Cohort 3, a participant was defined as recovered based on two consecutive negative NP/OP PCR tests, clearance by a healthcare professional, or resolution of symptoms. Each participant in the prospective study had whole blood, serum and a nasopharyngeal or oropharyngeal swab collected by mobile phlebotomists. Prospective study participants could optionally give additional blood draws and questionnaires over an approximately two-month period. Before DNA extraction, prospective study blood samples were shipped either frozen or at room temperature. The CDR1 and CDR2 encoded by the germline V gene are SGHRS and YFSETQ. The CDR3, from cysteine to phenylalanine, totals 13 residues. Just CDR3 DNA is preserved here, 39 bases in frame from base 1. V is pared back by 2 bases and J by 3 bases, with 9 bases lying between the germline termini.

The immunoSEQ Assay, a bias-controlled multiplex PCR, was used to amplify TCRbeta CDR3 regions from genomic DNA. Per the original workflow: The number of nucleated cells in each sample was estimated from the amplification of reference gene primers within the assay. To quantify the absolute abundance of each unique TCRbeta CDR3 rearrangement, sequence reads were collapsed and filtered. For each sample, productive Simpson clonality was calculated by taking the square root of Simpson's diversity index across productive rearrangements. Entries here come from immuneACCESS through TCRdb and include only in-frame sequences with V and J called. Some clones fail to appear in such tables; in the studies checked, an unresolved V gene covers under half of the shortfall, and the cause of the remainder is unknown. V and J calls and clone size are as listed in that table; D and trimming were resolved from the DNA. The sample table lists a few hundred thousand clones, 70% to 90% of them with a count of one. Less than 2.5% of the sample belongs to the ten largest clones.

The sample holds one count of this clone. Its antigen is currently not known. No much larger clone exists at a distance of one base, and base qualities are not known. Sequencing used PBMCs or T cells enriched from blood (not recorded which). The chain is made from TRBV5-1 and TRBJ2-7; the D region possibly corresponds to TRBD1 (5 bases align). The TCR comes from a man aged 25-45 years who had recovered from COVID-19. The nucleotides read TGCGCCAGCAGCTTACCAGACAGCTACGAGCAGTACTTC. This translates into CASSLPDSYEQYF.